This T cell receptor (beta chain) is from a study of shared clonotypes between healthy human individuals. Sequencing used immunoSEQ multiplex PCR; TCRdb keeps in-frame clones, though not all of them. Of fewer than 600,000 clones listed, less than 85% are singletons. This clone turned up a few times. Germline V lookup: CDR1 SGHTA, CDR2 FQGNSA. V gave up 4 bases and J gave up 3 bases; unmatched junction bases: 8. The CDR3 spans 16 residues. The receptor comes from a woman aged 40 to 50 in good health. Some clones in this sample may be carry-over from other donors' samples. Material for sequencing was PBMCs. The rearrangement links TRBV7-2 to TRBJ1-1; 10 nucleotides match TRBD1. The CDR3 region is CASSSRRQGAHTEAFF. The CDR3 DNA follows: TGTGCCAGCAGCTCACGGAGACAGGGGGCGCACACTGAAGCTTTCTTT.